Following are 16 T cell receptor beta chains from one sample sequenced in a study of blood T cells in healthy people across ages. It was with a sample-barcoded 5' primer and a J-beta primer mix that a second PCR of about 6 to 12 cycles was run. Each CDR3 protein gets one entry after TCRdb re-called the 5' RACE reads with MiXCR. The profile covers some 860,000 distinct CDR3 sequences, with approximately 53% appearing a single time and 25% to 30% taken by the ten largest. Material for sequencing was blood. The receptor set was obtained from a man in his forties in good health.

This sequence joins TRBV6-5 and TRBJ2-1; unclear D gene. This CDR3 has 13 amino acids. Trimming took off 2 bases at V and 6 bases at J, with 8 bases between the two ends. CDR1 and CDR2 from the germline V gene are MNHEY and SVGAGI. Written as DNA, the CDR3 is TGTGCCAGCAGTTACGCTCAGATCAATGAGCAGTTCTTC. Translated, it gives CASSYAQINEQFF.

The CDR3 DNA follows: TGCAGCGTGATGGGGACTGGGGAGACCCAGTACTTC. Translation: CSVMGTGETQYF. The gene calls are TRBV29-1 and TRBJ2-5, with D perhaps TRBD2 (6 bases). V lost 6 bases, J lost 5 bases, and 13 bases lay in between. The CDR3 extends over 12 amino acids. Germline assignment: CDR1 SQVTM and CDR2 ANQGSEA. The full variable domain, in which reference TRBV29-1 and TRBJ2-5 provide the parts outside the CDR3, is SAVISQKPSRDICQRGTSLTIQCQVDSQVTMMFWYRQQPGQSLTLIATANQGSEATYESGFVIDKFPISRPNLTFSTLTVSNMSPEDSSIYLCSVMGTGETQYFGPGTRLLVL.

About this clonotype: The junction departs from germline at one end; a sequencing error may be responsible. The gene calls are TRBV12-3 or TRBV12-4 and TRBJ2-3; D is perhaps TRBD2 (5 bases). The CDR3 spans 14 residues. CDR3 region: CASSRAGGTDTRYF. The CDR3 nucleotides are TGTGCCAGCAGCCGGGCAGGAGGCACAGATACGCGGTATTTT.

With respect to this clonotype: A read error may produce the germline difference seen at one junction end. The rearrangement joins TRBV5-6 to TRBJ2-3; D unclear. Germline CDR1 reads SGHDT; CDR2 reads YYEEEE. CDR3 size: 13 residues. CDR3 residues: CASSRSGADTQYF. CDR3 nucleotides: TGTGCCAGCAGCAGAAGTGGAGCAGATACACAGTATTTT.

The DNA for the CDR3 is TGCGCCAGCAGCTCTACAGGGAACTACGAGCAGTACTTC. As protein: CASSSTGNYEQYF. V is TRBV5-1 and J is TRBJ2-7; TRBD1 is a possible D gene (6 bases). The CDR3 consists of 13 residues. V gave up 3 bases and J gave up 3 bases, with 10 bases separating them. Per germline, CDR1 SGHRS and CDR2 YFSETQ.

CDR3 sequence reads: CAGRIDFAQYF. DNA of the CDR3: TGTGCCGGGAGGATAGACTTCGCCCAGTACTTC. V usage is TRBV2 and J usage is TRBJ2-5; TRBD2 might be the D (6 bases). The CDR3 runs to 11 residues. Germline V gene data show CDR1 as SNHLY and CDR2 as FYNNEI. Trimming stripped 11 bases from V and 9 bases from J, with 16 bases between.

The CDR3 spells CASTIGTGPQETQYF. The CDR3, as DNA: TGCGCCAGCACCATCGGGACAGGGCCCCAAGAGACCCAGTACTTC. V and J are TRBV5-1 and TRBJ2-5, with TRBD1 matching 9 bases. CDR1 is SGHRS, CDR2 YFSETQ, per germline. The length of the CDR3 is 15 residues. V gave up 6 bases and J gave up 1 base; unmatched junction bases: 7. Drawing the rest from reference TRBV5-1 and TRBJ2-5, the complete variable domain is KAGVTQTPRYLIKTRGQQVTLSCSPISGHRSVSWYQQTPGQGLQFLFEYFSETQRNKGNFPGRFSGRQFSNSRSEMNVSTLELGDSALYLCASTIGTGPQETQYFGPGTRLLVL.

V usage is TRBV7-8 and J usage is TRBJ1-5; 7 nucleotides line up with TRBD1. J lost 7 bases, V lost 5 bases, and 8 bases had no gene match. This CDR3 is 14 amino acids long. The germline V gene has CDR1 SGHVS and CDR2 FQNEAQ. The CDR3 region is CASSLETGLQPQHF. CDR3 coding DNA: TGTGCCAGCAGCCTAGAGACAGGGTTACAGCCCCAGCATTTT.

V gene TRBV6-1 combines with J gene TRBJ2-3, with 8 bases identical to TRBD2. Trimming removed 4 bases from V and 4 bases from J; junction bases left unmatched: 7. Germline V CDR1 and CDR2: MNHNS, SASEGT. The CDR3 has 15 amino acids. CDR3 DNA: TGTGCCAGCAGTGGGGGGACTAGAGGATCAGATACGCAGTATTTT. This translates into CASSGGTRGSDTQYF.

The rearrangement joins TRBV2 to TRBJ1-4; D may be TRBD1 (5 bases). CDR1 and CDR2 (germline): SNHLY, FYNNEI. The V end lost 6 bases, the J end lost 11 bases, and 19 bases lay between the germline ends. This CDR3 region has 14 residues. In DNA form, the CDR3 reads TGTGCCAGCAGCACCTGGGGGTCCATCTTGAAACTGTTTTTT. Translated: CASSTWGSILKLFF. The full variable domain, in which reference TRBV2 and TRBJ1-4 provide the parts outside the CDR3, is EPEVTQTPSHQVTQMGQEVILRCVPISNHLYFYWYRQILGQKVEFLVSFYNNEISEKSEIFDDQFSVERPDGSNFTLKIRSTKLEDSAMYFCASSTWGSILKLFFGSGTQLSVL.

The CDR3 protein is CASSQGIRDGVPTDTQYF. For the CDR3, the DNA is TGTGCCAGCAGCCAAGGGATCCGGGACGGGGTCCCCACAGATACGCAGTATTTT. The chain joins TRBV14 to TRBJ2-3; possibly TRBD1 or TRBD2 for D (5 bases each). The CDR3 runs 18 residues. The germline V and J ends were trimmed by 1 base and 2 bases, with 19 bases remaining between them. CDR1 is SGHDN and CDR2 is FVKESK in the germline V gene.

A single count supports this clonotype. The chain joins TRBV2 to TRBJ2-5; no clear D. V was trimmed by 8 bases and J by 4 bases, leaving 17 bases between them. Germline values: CDR1 SNHLY, CDR2 FYNNEI. The length of the CDR3 is 14 residues. CDR3 region: CASHLFLSTETQYF. The CDR3 coding sequence is TGTGCCAGCCACCTTTTTCTGAGTACAGAGACCCAGTACTTC.

This clonotype was observed a few times. The chain uses TRBV15 and TRBJ1-3; 8 bases line up with TRBD1. The CDR3 loop spans 14 amino acids. Germline V gene sequence: CDR1 LNHNV, CDR2 YYDKDF (reference sequence). Trimming removed 0 bases from V and 7 bases from J; junction bases left unmatched: 2. CDR3 coding DNA: TGTGCCACCAGCAGAGACAGGGGGCCGAACACCATATATTTT. It yields the protein CATSRDRGPNTIYF.

The chain uses TRBV6-1 and TRBJ2-5; 7 bases align to TRBD2. Germline loops: CDR1 MNHNS, CDR2 SASEGT. J was trimmed by 5 bases and V by 4 bases; bases with no gene match: 16. The CDR3 runs 17 residues. CDR3 residues: CASSGNVGGRNVETQYF. The CDR3 region has the DNA TGTGCCAGCAGTGGGAATGTCGGCGGGAGAAATGTGGAGACCCAGTACTTC.

The gene calls are TRBV20-1 and TRBJ2-5; no clear D. The V and J ends lost 6 bases and 2 bases respectively, with 7 bases between them. Germline loops: CDR1 DFQATT, CDR2 SNEGSKA (reference sequence). The CDR3 contains 11 residues. The DNA of the CDR3 is TGCAGTGCGCTAGGTCAAGAGACCCAGTACTTC. As protein: CSALGQETQYF.

As for this clonotype: A much larger clonotype is one base distant, so this may be a read error. The chain uses TRBV7-2 and TRBJ2-1; no clear D gene. Gene TRBJ2-7 matches the end of the DNA better, so the J call may be wrong. The CDR3 spans 15 residues. CDR1 is SGHTA and CDR2 is FQGNSA in the germline V gene. Written as DNA, the CDR3 is TGTGCCAGCAGCTTAGAGGTTGAGATTCACAATGAGCAGTACTTC. Translating it yields CASSLEVEIHNEQYF.